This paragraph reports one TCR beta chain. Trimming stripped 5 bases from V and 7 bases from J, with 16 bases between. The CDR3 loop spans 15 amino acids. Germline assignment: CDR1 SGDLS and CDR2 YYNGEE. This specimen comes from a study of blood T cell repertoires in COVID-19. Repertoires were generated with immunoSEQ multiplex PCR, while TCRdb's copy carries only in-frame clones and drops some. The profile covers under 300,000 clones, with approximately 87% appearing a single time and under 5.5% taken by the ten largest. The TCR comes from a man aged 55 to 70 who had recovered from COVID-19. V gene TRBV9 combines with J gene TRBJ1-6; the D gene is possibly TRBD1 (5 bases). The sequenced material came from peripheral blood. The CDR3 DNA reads TGTGCCAGCAGACCCGGACAATCTGGCAATTCACCCCTCCACTTT. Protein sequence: CASRPGQSGNSPLHF.